This entry lists 18 T cell receptor beta chains sequenced from one sample in a study of T cells in Graves' hyperthyroidism and ophthalmopathy. TCR beta CDR3 regions were amplified from RNA. HTBI primers were employed in a first-round RT-PCR of the TCR CDR3. TCRdb re-called the multiplex PCR reads through MiXCR, storing one row per CDR3 protein. The top ten clones hold around 15% of a sample with about 720,000 distinct CDR3 sequences, approximately 19% of them seen once. The sequenced sample was blood. The receptors stem from a woman between 45 and 65 years old with Graves' hyperthyroidism that later progressed to Graves' ophthalmopathy.

The chain employs TRBV11-3 and TRBJ2-7; 7 bases line up with TRBD2. The CDR3 has 13 amino acids. With V trimmed by 4 bases and J by 5 bases, 5 bases remained unmatched. CDR1 is SGHNT, CDR2 YENEEA, per germline. CDR3 protein: CASSSEAGDEQYF. CDR3 sequence (DNA): TGTGCCAGCAGCTCTGAGGCGGGGGACGAGCAGTACTTC. The full variable domain, rest sourced from reference TRBV11-3 and TRBJ2-7, is EAGVVQSPRYKIIEKKQPVAFWCNPISGHNTLYWYLQNLGQGPELLIRYENEEAVDDSQLPKDRFSAERLKGVDSTLKIQPAELGDSAVYLCASSSEAGDEQYFGPGTRLTVT.

The chain combines TRBV6-1 with TRBJ1-4; TRBD1 matches at 7 bases. CDR1 is MNHNS, CDR2 SASEGT, per germline. The junction had 7 bases not matched to a gene; V was cut back by 10 bases and J by 2 bases. The CDR3 covers 14 residues. The CDR3 sequence: CATRGTDTNEKLFF. The CDR3 DNA reads TGTGCCACAAGGGGGACAGACACTAATGAAAAACTGTTTTTT.

This clonotype was found many times. The chain joins TRBV3-1 to TRBJ1-2; D unclear. The CDR3 has 12 residues. The V end was cut by 5 bases, the J end by 0 bases, with 4 bases between. The germline V gene encodes CDR1 LGHDT and CDR2 YNNKEL (reference sequence). The CDR3 loop is CASSTPNYGYTF. CDR3 sequence (DNA): TGTGCCAGCAGCACCCCTAACTATGGCTACACCTTC. The whole variable domain, remainder taken from reference TRBV3-1 and TRBJ1-2, is DTAVSQTPKYLVTQMGNDKSIKCEQNLGHDTMYWYKQDSKKFLKIMFSYNNKELIINETVPNRFSPKSPDKAHLNLHINSLELGDSAVYFCASSTPNYGYTFGSGTRLTVV.

This clonotype was found many times. The V and J genes are TRBV27 and TRBJ1-1; tentatively, D is TRBD1 (6 bases). Germline V gene sequence: CDR1 MNHEY, CDR2 SMNVEV (reference sequence). The CDR3 is 15 amino acids. V was pared by 4 bases and J by 1 base, with 13 bases between. The CDR3 bases are TGTGCCAGCAGTTCATTTGCGGGGGCGAACACTGAAGCTTTCTTT. Translated, it gives CASSSFAGANTEAFF.

This clonotype was seen repeatedly, ten times or more. This chain links TRBV2 with TRBJ1-4, with D possibly being TRBD1 (6 bases). V gave up 5 bases and J gave up 4 bases, with 11 bases separating them. This CDR3 has 14 residues. Germline V gene sequence: CDR1 SNHLY, CDR2 FYNNEI. This chain's CDR3 is CASSTQGFNEKLFF. The CDR3 region has the DNA TGTGCCAGCAGTACTCAGGGGTTTAATGAAAAACTGTTTTTT. The complete variable domain, with remaining parts taken from reference TRBV2 and TRBJ1-4, reads EPEVTQTPSHQVTQMGQEVILRCVPISNHLYFYWYRQILGQKVEFLVSFYNNEISEKSEIFDDQFSVERPDGSNFTLKIRSTKLEDSAMYFCASSTQGFNEKLFFGSGTQLSVL.

The chain joins TRBV7-9 to TRBJ1-4; no firm D call. Germline V lookup: CDR1 SEHNR, CDR2 FQNEAQ (reference sequence). V lost 2 bases, J lost 7 bases, and 8 bases lay in between. The CDR3 totals 13 residues. The CDR3 sequence: CASSLPPGEKLFF. The CDR3 bases are TGTGCCAGCAGCTTACCCCCGGGTGAAAAACTGTTTTTT.

This clonotype has just one count. This could be a read error, since a much larger clone is one nucleotide away. The chain couples TRBV6-2 or TRBV6-3 to TRBJ1-6; TRBD1 agrees at 7 bases. The CDR3 sequence is 16 residues long. Germline CDR1 MNHEY, CDR2 SVGEGT. The CDR3, as DNA: TGTGCCTGCAGTTTTGCAGGGGGGCGATCTAATTCACCCCTCCACTTT. Amino acids: CACSFAGGRSNSPLHF.

This clonotype was found many times. This chain connects TRBV9 to TRBJ2-5, with D hard to call. V lost 1 base and J 5 bases, leaving 12 bases between the germline ends. The CDR3 consists of 14 residues. CDR1 and CDR2 (germline): SGDLS, YYNGEE. CDR3 loop: CASSVNDRRETQYF. The DNA for the CDR3 is TGTGCCAGCAGCGTAAACGACCGGCGGGAGACCCAGTACTTC.

This clonotype was recorded at least ten times. V usage is TRBV27 and J usage is TRBJ1-2; 8 bases are a match to TRBD1. The trim removed 2 bases at V and 7 bases at J, leaving 12 bases unmatched. Germline V gene lookup returns CDR1 MNHEY and CDR2 SMNVEV (reference sequence). This CDR3 is 16 amino acids long. CDR3 in DNA: TGTGCCAGCAGTTTAGAATGGTCAGGGGGCGACGGTGGCTACACCTTC. It yields the protein CASSLEWSGGDGGYTF.

This clonotype has at least ten counts. The chain has TRBV2 and TRBJ1-1; D unclear. V lost 7 bases and J lost 0, with 9 bases in between. The CDR3 covers 13 residues. CDR1 is SNHLY, CDR2 FYNNEI, per germline. The CDR3 region has the DNA TGTGCCAGCACTCCCGGGCTGAACACTGAAGCTTTCTTT. Its translation is CASTPGLNTEAFF.

The chain has TRBV12-3 or TRBV12-4 and TRBJ2-1; 11 positions match TRBD1. V trimming: 2 bases; J trimming: 7 bases; junction bases outside the gene matches: 16. This CDR3 is built from 19 residues. The CDR3 bases are TGTGCCAGCAGTTTAATGACACGGTCCTCGGACAGGGGGCTTAATGAGCAGTTCTTC. Protein sequence: CASSLMTRSSDRGLNEQFF.

J is TRBJ1-1 and V is TRBV6-4; 8 positions agree with TRBD1. The CDR3 sequence is 13 residues long. V shed 10 bases, J shed 6 bases, and the junction held 10 bases outside the gene matches. Germline CDR1 and CDR2: MRHNA and SNTAGT. DNA of the CDR3: TGTGCCACCCGGGGGGGGACAGGCTCTGAAGCTTTCTTT. It translates to CATRGGTGSEAFF.

V gene TRBV7-3 combines with J gene TRBJ2-3; D may be TRBD2 (7 bases). There are 18 residues in the CDR3. V dropped 0 bases and J dropped 1 base, with 17 bases sitting between them. Germline V lookup: CDR1 SGHTA, CDR2 FQGTGA. CDR3: CASSLTPGGPGGTDTQYF. The DNA for the CDR3 is TGTGCCAGCAGCTTAACCCCGGGGGGCCCCGGCGGCACAGATACGCAGTATTTT.

This clonotype was picked up many times. V is TRBV29-1 and J is TRBJ1-1; 7 bases map to TRBD1. The CDR3 is 15 amino acids. Looked up from germline, CDR1 is SQVTM and CDR2 is ANQGSEA. Trimming removed 4 bases from V and 5 bases from J; junction bases left unmatched: 13. In DNA, the CDR3 is TGCAGCGTTGGTGTAACAGGGGCGCTGTGGACTGAAGCTTTCTTT. As protein: CSVGVTGALWTEAFF.

The chain recombines TRBV6-1 with TRBJ1-2; D unresolved. V was clipped by 3 bases and J by 5 bases, with 10 bases between them. CDR3 length equals 13 residues. Germline CDR1 reads MNHNS; CDR2 reads SASEGT. This chain's CDR3 is CASSDARRYGYTF. CDR3 in DNA: TGTGCCAGCAGTGATGCGAGAAGATATGGCTACACCTTC.

At least ten counts were recorded for this clonotype. This chain connects TRBV12-3 or TRBV12-4 to TRBJ2-1, with D maybe TRBD2 (6 bases). This CDR3 has 13 amino acids. The V end was cut by 8 bases, the J end by 3 bases, with 11 bases between. This CDR3 is CASRRGYYNEQFF. The CDR3 bases are TGTGCCAGCCGGAGGGGATACTACAATGAGCAGTTCTTC.

Ten or more counts support this clonotype. The rearrangement uses TRBV3-1 and TRBJ1-4; 7 nucleotides line up with TRBD1. This CDR3 is 16 amino acids long. Trimming took 0 bases from V and 5 from J; bases not matched to a gene: 6. Per germline, CDR1 LGHDT and CDR2 YNNKEL (reference sequence). The CDR3 sequence is CASSQDWGQLNEKLFF. The CDR3 DNA sequence: TGTGCCAGCAGCCAAGATTGGGGACAGCTCAATGAAAAACTGTTTTTT. Complete variable domain (other parts from reference TRBV3-1 and TRBJ1-4): DTAVSQTPKYLVTQMGNDKSIKCEQNLGHDTMYWYKQDSKKFLKIMFSYNNKELIINETVPNRFSPKSPDKAHLNLHINSLELGDSAVYFCASSQDWGQLNEKLFFGSGTQLSVL.

This clonotype was found many times. V usage is TRBV7-9 and J usage is TRBJ2-1; D is undetermined. The CDR3 runs 12 residues. V was cut by 5 bases and J by 6 bases, with 8 bases left in between. Germline-derived CDR1 and CDR2 are SEHNR and FQNEAQ (reference sequence). CDR3 nucleotides: TGTGCCAGCAGCCCCAAGGTCAATGAGCAGTTCTTC. This encodes CASSPKVNEQFF. The full variable domain, its missing parts supplied by reference TRBV7-9 and TRBJ2-1, is DTGVSQNPRHKITKRGQNVTFRCDPISEHNRLYWYRQTLGQGPEFLTYFQNEAQLEKSRLLSDRFSAERPKGSFSTLEIQRTEQGDSAMYLCASSPKVNEQFFGPGTRLTVL.